Sequencing of this T cell receptor beta chain was carried out in a study of T cell responses to AZD1222 COVID-19 vaccine. As concerns this clone: Antigen specificity is unknown.

The method was immunoSEQ multiplex PCR; TCRdb's version includes in-frame clones alone and lacks a portion of them. Among about 92,000 clones listed, approximately 90% were seen once. Study results and limitations: Two doses of AZD1222 preceded a rise in Spike-specific TCR breadth and depth. Repertoire sampling occurred only after the peak T cell response. Baseline serology detected seropositivity in only 6 or 7 AZD1222 recipients.

CDR3 length: 15 amino acids. Germline V gene lookup returns CDR1 SGDLS and CDR2 YYNGEE. Losses at the gene ends were 4 bases for V and 4 bases for J; bases not matched to a gene: 10. This clonotype was sampled from an adult in good health. The sequencing here drew on peripheral blood, taken on day 0 of AZD1222 vaccination. The V call is TRBV9, the J call TRBJ1-2; 7 nucleotides line up with TRBD1. The CDR3 bases are TGTGCCAGCAGCAGGCCGACCGGGACAGCCTATGGCTACACCTTC. This sequence encodes CASSRPTGTAYGYTF.